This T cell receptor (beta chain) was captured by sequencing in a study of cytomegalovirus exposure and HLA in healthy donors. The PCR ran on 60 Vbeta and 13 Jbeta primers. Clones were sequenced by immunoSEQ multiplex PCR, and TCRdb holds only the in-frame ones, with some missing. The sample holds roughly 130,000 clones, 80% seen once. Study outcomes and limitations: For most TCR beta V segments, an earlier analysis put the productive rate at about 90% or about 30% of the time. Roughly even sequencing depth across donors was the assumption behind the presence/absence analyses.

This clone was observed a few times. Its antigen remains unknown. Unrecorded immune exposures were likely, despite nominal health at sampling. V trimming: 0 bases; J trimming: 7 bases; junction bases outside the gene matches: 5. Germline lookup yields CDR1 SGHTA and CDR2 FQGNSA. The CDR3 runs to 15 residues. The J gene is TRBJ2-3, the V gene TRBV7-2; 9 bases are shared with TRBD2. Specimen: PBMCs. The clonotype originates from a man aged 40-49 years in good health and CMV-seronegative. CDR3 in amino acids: CASSLAGLAGNTQYF. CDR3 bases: TGTGCCAGCAGCTTAGCTGGGCTAGCGGGAAATACGCAGTATTTT.